These 30 T cell receptor beta chains share one sample of origin, sequenced in a study of CD8+CD57+ T cells in acquired aplastic anemia. Genomic DNA templated the TCR beta VDJ and CDR3 profiling. TCRdb re-derived calls from the reads in MiXCR, one entry per CDR3 protein. The table shows roughly 63,000 distinct CDR3 sequences, with approximately 51% occurring only once. Sequencing input: sorted CD4+, CD8+, or CD8+CD57+ T cells (not recorded which) from PBMCs. Source of these receptors: a human donor in good health, serving as a control.

Remarks on this clonotype: The junction differs from germline at one of its ends, possibly a read error. The rearrangement links TRBV6-1 to TRBJ2-1; the D gene is possibly TRBD1 (6 bases). Germline V gives CDR1 MNHNS, CDR2 SASEGT. This CDR3 has 15 amino acids. CDR3 loop: CASSQSSTGYSEQFF. CDR3 in DNA: TGTGCCAGCAGCCAAAGCTCGACAGGTTACAGTGAGCAGTTCTTT.

For the CDR3, the DNA is TGTGCCAGCAGCCCCCGGACTAGCGGGAGAGAGGGGGAGCAGTACGTC. Amino acids: CASSPRTSGREGEQYV. The rearrangement uses TRBV12-3 or TRBV12-4 and TRBJ2-7; 13 nucleotides match TRBD2. The CDR3 has 16 residues. Trimming cost V 6 bases and J 7 bases; bases outside gene matches: 12.

This clonotype was found a few times. This chain links TRBV29-1 with TRBJ2-7; 8 positions match TRBD2. With 7 bases clipped from V and 2 bases from J, the junction kept 7 bases outside the gene matches. The CDR3 covers 13 residues. Germline V gene data show CDR1 as SQVTM and CDR2 as ANQGSEA. CDR3 in amino acids: CSGRGGRPYEQYF. The CDR3 DNA sequence: TGCAGCGGACGGGGGGGGAGGCCCTACGAGCAGTACTTC.

By share, this clonotype ranks as medium-sized. The chain uses TRBV14 and TRBJ1-6; D not resolved. The CDR3 has 11 amino acids. Between the trimmed V and J ends, which lost 1 base and 14 bases, there was a span of 6 bases. Germline CDR1 reads SGHDN; CDR2 reads FVKESK. The CDR3 region is CASSQVGALHF. CDR3 bases: TGTGCCAGCAGCCAAGTCGGAGCCCTCCACTTT.

V is TRBV2 and J is TRBJ2-1; the match to TRBD1 covers 9 bases. With V trimmed by 6 bases and J by 6 bases, 9 bases remained unmatched. This CDR3 is built from 15 residues. Germline lookup yields CDR1 SNHLY and CDR2 FYNNEI. CDR3: CASRRGTGSGNEQFF. As DNA, the CDR3 is TGTGCCAGCAGGAGGGGGACAGGGAGCGGCAATGAGCAGTTCTTC.

This chain joins TRBV24-1 and TRBJ2-2; D possibly uses TRBD1 or TRBD2 (5 bases each). The V gene's germline CDR1 is KGHDR and CDR2 SFDVKD. This CDR3 is 16 amino acids long. Trimming left V 3 bases short and J 5 bases short, with 15 bases between. This CDR3 reads CATSDQTGTFTGELFF. CDR3 nucleotide sequence: TGTGCCACCAGTGATCAAACTGGGACGTTTACCGGGGAGCTGTTTTTT.

V and J are TRBV15 and TRBJ2-1; weak D call: TRBD2 (5 bases). The length of the CDR3 is 13 residues. V lost 5 bases and J lost 4, with 9 bases in between. Germline-derived CDR1 and CDR2 are LNHNV and YYDKDF (reference sequence). CDR3: CATSGIAYNEQFF. The CDR3 coding sequence is TGTGCCACCAGCGGCATAGCGTACAATGAGCAGTTCTTC.

This clonotype has just a few counts. V and J are TRBV11-1 and TRBJ1-1; D possibly corresponds to TRBD1 (5 bases). This CDR3 is 16 amino acids long. Germline values: CDR1 SGHAT, CDR2 FQDESV (reference sequence). V lost 5 bases and J lost 4, with 20 bases in between. The CDR3 sequence is CASSPATVAGTTEAFF. The CDR3 DNA follows: TGTGCCAGCAGCCCCGCCACGGTGGCAGGGACCACTGAAGCTTTCTTT.

The chain is built from TRBV2 and TRBJ2-7; 7 positions agree with TRBD1. Per germline, CDR1 SNHLY and CDR2 FYNNEI. V lost 6 bases, J lost 5 bases, and 7 bases stayed unmatched. The CDR3 is made up of 13 amino acids. CDR3 in amino acids: CASSDRVLDEQYF. The CDR3 DNA is TGTGCCAGCAGCGACAGGGTACTGGACGAGCAGTACTTC.

This clonotype was found many times. The genes are TRBV7-3 and TRBJ1-1; no clear D. Looked up from germline, CDR1 is SGHTA and CDR2 is FQGTGA. V lost 4 bases, J lost 7 bases, and 13 bases lay in between. The CDR3 runs to 13 residues. The CDR3 DNA sequence: TGTGCCAGCAGCTCCACCTCTCAGAGTGAAGCTTTCTTT. This encodes CASSSTSQSEAFF.

This clonotype was seen many times. The chain links TRBV4-2 to TRBJ2-3; D is perhaps TRBD1 or TRBD2 (5 bases each). V lost 4 bases, J lost 5 bases, and 28 bases lay in between. This CDR3 is built from 19 residues. Germline lookup yields CDR1 LGHNA and CDR2 YNFKEQ. The CDR3 spells CASSRYYPGEVGDVDTQYF. DNA for the CDR3: TGTGCCAGCAGCCGATATTATCCCGGGGAAGTAGGGGACGTAGATACGCAGTATTTT.

A single count supports this clonotype. The genes are TRBV3-1 and TRBJ2-5, with D possibly being TRBD1 or TRBD2 (5 bases each). Trimming removed 3 bases at V and 10 bases at J, with 12 bases between. The germline V gene encodes CDR1 LGHDT and CDR2 YNNKEL (reference sequence). The CDR3 loop spans 12 amino acids. DNA for the CDR3: TGTGCCAGCAGCCAGGGGGATATGGACCAGTACTTC. Its protein is CASSQGDMDQYF.

The gene calls are TRBV19 and TRBJ1-2; a weak D match, TRBD1 (5 bases). Germline V gene sequence: CDR1 LNHDA, CDR2 SQIVND (reference sequence). V dropped 4 bases and J dropped 7 bases, with 13 bases sitting between them. CDR3 length: 13 residues. The CDR3 nucleotides read TGTGCCAGTAGTAATCAGGGACGGGGTGGCTACACCTTC. It specifies CASSNQGRGGYTF. Looking up the rest from reference TRBV19 and TRBJ1-2 gives the full variable domain: DGGITQSPKYLFRKEGQNVTLSCEQNLNHDAMYWYRQDPGQGLRLIYYSQIVNDFQKGDIAEGYSVSREKKESFPLTVTSAQKNPTAFYLCASSNQGRGGYTFGSGTRLTVV.

The genes are TRBV10-3 and TRBJ1-5; 9 positions match TRBD1. The germline V gene has CDR1 ENHRY and CDR2 SYGVKD. V was clipped by 2 bases and J by 6 bases; unmatched bases: 5. The CDR3 runs 15 residues. For the CDR3, the DNA is TGTGCCATCAGTGAGCCGGGACAGGGAGGTCAGCCCCAGCATTTT. It codes for CAISEPGQGGQPQHF.

V and J are TRBV2 and TRBJ1-2; D ambiguous. Trimming took off 6 bases at V and 5 bases at J, with 10 bases between the two ends. The V gene's germline CDR1 is SNHLY and CDR2 FYNNEI. The CDR3 consists of 12 residues. The CDR3, as DNA: TGTGCCAGCAGAGTAGGGCAGTATGGCTACACCTTC. This gives the protein CASRVGQYGYTF. The whole variable domain, remainder taken from reference TRBV2 and TRBJ1-2, is EPEVTQTPSHQVTQMGQEVILRCVPISNHLYFYWYRQILGQKVEFLVSFYNNEISEKSEIFDDQFSVERPDGSNFTLKIRSTKLEDSAMYFCASRVGQYGYTFGSGTRLTVV.

This clonotype has at least ten counts. The chain recombines TRBV7-9 with TRBJ2-7; 9 bases fit TRBD1. Germline V gene lookup returns CDR1 SEHNR and CDR2 FQNEAQ (reference sequence). V lost 5 bases, J lost 2 bases, and 10 bases stayed unmatched. The CDR3 extends over 16 amino acids. The CDR3 sequence: CASSARLDRGTYEQYF. The CDR3 DNA reads as TGTGCCAGCAGCGCGCGTCTCGACAGGGGGACCTACGAGCAGTACTTC.

Turning to this clonotype: The junction does not match germline at one end; this may be a read error. The genes are TRBV2 and TRBJ2-1; 7 bases fit TRBD2. The CDR3 is made up of 13 amino acids. CDR1 SNHLY and CDR2 FYNNEI come from the germline V gene. The CDR3 region is CASSVEGAGAVVF. CDR3 nucleotide sequence: TGTGCCAGCAGTGTAGAAGGGGCGGGAGCAGTGGTCTTC.

The V and J genes are TRBV20-1 and TRBJ1-1, with TRBD1 as a possible D gene (5 bases). The CDR3 is 13 residues long. V was cut by 1 base and J by 7 bases, with 13 bases left in between. Germline V lookup: CDR1 DFQATT, CDR2 SNEGSKA (reference sequence). CDR3 sequence: CSARVQGYGEAFF. DNA for the CDR3: TGCAGTGCTAGAGTCCAGGGATATGGTGAAGCTTTCTTT.

The genes are TRBV25-1 and TRBJ2-5; 10 nucleotides line up with TRBD1. Per germline, CDR1 MGHDK and CDR2 SYGVNS. The CDR3 has 16 amino acids. Trimming at V came to 6 bases and at J to 7 bases, leaving 14 bases not matched to a gene. CDR3 sequence: CASSSPAGTGVGTQYF. The CDR3 DNA reads as TGTGCCAGCAGCTCTCCAGCCGGGACAGGGGTAGGGACCCAGTACTTC.

V gene TRBV24-1 combines with J gene TRBJ1-6, with D uncertain. Germline V gene lookup returns CDR1 KGHDR and CDR2 SFDVKD. The CDR3 loop spans 14 amino acids. V was shortened by 3 bases and J by 8 bases, with 10 bases between the two germline ends. CDR3 nucleotide sequence: TGTGCCACCAGTGATGGTTTAGAGGATTCACCCCTCCACTTT. Amino acids: CATSDGLEDSPLHF.

V and J are TRBV9 and TRBJ1-6, with D unclear. This CDR3 is built from 15 residues. From germline, CDR1 is SGDLS and CDR2 YYNGEE. V lost 0 bases and J 9 bases, leaving 13 bases between the germline ends. The CDR3 DNA reads TGTGCCAGCAGCGTAGTGGGAGGGTACGGTTCACCCCTCCACTTT. This translates into CASSVVGGYGSPLHF.

This clonotype was seen more than once but under ten times. This sequence joins TRBV7-8 and TRBJ2-5; 7 nucleotides match TRBD1. The CDR3 totals 14 residues. V was pared by 5 bases and J by 2 bases, with 5 bases of the junction left unmatched. Per germline, CDR1 SGHVS and CDR2 FQNEAQ. The CDR3 loop is CASSPGRGQETQYF. The CDR3 DNA reads as TGTGCCAGCAGCCCAGGCAGGGGGCAAGAGACCCAGTACTTC.

This clonotype was recorded many times. The gene calls are TRBV6-1 and TRBJ2-3; 14 bases agree with TRBD2. The CDR3 is 17 residues long. V lost 6 bases, J lost 4 bases, and 9 bases stayed unmatched. Germline CDR1 MNHNS, CDR2 SASEGT. CDR3 loop: CASSRTSGRPEADTQYF. CDR3 bases: TGTGCCAGCAGCCGGACTAGCGGGAGGCCTGAAGCAGATACGCAGTATTTT.

This clonotype was seen at least ten times. The chain carries TRBV2 and TRBJ2-7; D call uncertain. CDR1 and CDR2 from the germline V gene are SNHLY and FYNNEI. V lost 11 bases and J 0 bases, leaving 17 bases between the germline ends. The CDR3 covers 14 residues. The CDR3 region is CARSIGRGSYEQYF. The CDR3 bases are TGTGCCCGCTCGATAGGCAGAGGCTCCTACGAGCAGTACTTC.

This clonotype was recorded many times. The chain carries TRBV9 and TRBJ1-4; 9 bases are shared with TRBD1. In germline, CDR1 is SGDLS, CDR2 YYNGEE. CDR3 size: 16 residues. V gave up 4 bases and J gave up 7 bases; unmatched junction bases: 11. CDR3 DNA: TGTGCCAGCAGCCCGCGGACAGGGGAGAGTGGTGAAAAACTGTTTTTT. This sequence encodes CASSPRTGESGEKLFF.

This clonotype has a single count. This chain links TRBV10-1 with TRBJ2-3; 9 bases fit TRBD2. CDR3 length equals 14 residues. Per germline, CDR1 WNHNN and CDR2 SYGVQD (reference sequence). V lost 5 bases, J lost 2 bases, and 2 bases stayed unmatched. The CDR3 sequence: CASSSSGTTDTQYF. In DNA, the CDR3 is TGCGCCAGCAGTTCTAGCGGGACCACAGATACGCAGTATTTT.

This clonotype was seen at least ten times. The chain couples TRBV27 to TRBJ1-6; 9 nucleotides line up with TRBD1. The CDR3 is made up of 15 amino acids. CDR1 and CDR2 from the germline V gene are MNHEY and SMNVEV (reference sequence). The trim removed 3 bases at V and 10 bases at J, leaving 7 bases unmatched. In nucleotides, the CDR3 is TGTGCCAGCAGTTTCGAGGGACAGGGTCGATCACCCCTCCACTTT. Its translation is CASSFEGQGRSPLHF.

The genes are TRBV4-1 and TRBJ1-1; 7 positions agree with TRBD1. The CDR3 has 14 amino acids. Germline-derived CDR1 and CDR2 are MGHRA and YSYEKL. V shed 4 bases and J 4 bases; nucleotides not matched to a gene: 6. DNA for the CDR3: TGCGCCAGCAGCCTATTACAGGGGCTCACTGAAGCTTTCTTT. Amino acid sequence: CASSLLQGLTEAFF.

This clonotype was detected many times. The CDR3 sequence is CASSWEGLNTEAFF. The CDR3 DNA reads TGTGCCAGCAGCTGGGAGGGGTTGAACACTGAAGCTTTCTTT. The V call is TRBV5-5, the J call TRBJ1-1; a possible D gene is TRBD1 (5 bases). V was trimmed by 3 bases and J by 0 bases, leaving 9 bases between them. Germline CDR1 is SGHKS and CDR2 is YYEKEE (reference sequence). The CDR3 extends over 14 amino acids.

The rearrangement uses TRBV24-1 and TRBJ2-1; D remains ambiguous. V was pared by 4 bases and J by 6 bases, with 9 bases between. The CDR3 sequence is 13 residues long. CDR1 KGHDR and CDR2 SFDVKD come from the germline V gene. The CDR3 loop reads CATSENVVNEQFF. The CDR3 coding sequence is TGTGCCACCAGTGAAAACGTGGTCAATGAGCAGTTCTTC.